This is a list of T cell receptor beta chains from one sample in a study of blood T cells in healthy people across ages. TCRdb reanalysed the 5' RACE reads using MiXCR and keeps one entry per CDR3 protein. Of 1.5 million to 2 million distinct CDR3 sequences listed, just under 50% are singletons. The sample comprised blood. The receptors originated from a middle-aged woman in good health. Each CDR3 is given with its conserved first and last residue. A D gene is named only where the DNA matches it firmly. The size field is filled for only some rows; it gives once, few, many or a size class.

d_call,j_call,clone_size,v_call,cdr3_nt,cdr3_aa
-,TRBJ2-3,-,TRBV27,TGTGCCAGCGGACCAGGGGGGCTAGGCACAGATACGCAGTATTTT,CASGPGGLGTDTQYF
-,TRBJ1-2,-,TRBV5-1,TGCGCCAGCACACAGGGACATGGCTACACCTTC,CASTQGHGYTF
-,TRBJ1-2,-,TRBV6-5,TGTGCCAGCAGTCACTTCGGGGGTAACTATGGCTACACCTTC,CASSHFGGNYGYTF
-,TRBJ1-5,-,TRBV5-4,TGTGCCAGCAGCTTGGGACCGACTAGCAATCAGCCCCAGCATTTT,CASSLGPTSNQPQHF
TRBD2,TRBJ2-1,-,TRBV4-2,TGTGCCAGCAGCCCCAGGACTAGCGGGGGGGTTGGGGGGGATGAGCAGTTCTTC,CASSPRTSGGVGGDEQFF
-,TRBJ1-6,few,TRBV6-5,TGTGCCAGCAGTCTCGGACGGAACTATAATTCACCCCTCCACTTT,CASSLGRNYNSPLHF
-,TRBJ2-3,few,TRBV20-1,TGCAGTGCTCCCGACAGGGGAGGGCGCACAGATACGCAGTATTTT,CSAPDRGGRTDTQYF
TRBD1,TRBJ2-1,-,TRBV27,TGTGCCAGCAGTTTATACGGGACAGGGAAAGAGACCCAGTTCTTC,CASSLYGTGKETQFF
TRBD1,TRBJ1-1,-,TRBV5-1,TGCGCCAGCAGCGTTGACAGGGTCTCTGAAGCTTTCTTT,CASSVDRVSEAFF
TRBD2,TRBJ2-1,-,TRBV2,TGTGCCAGCAGTGAAGTGCGGACTAGCTCCTACAATGAGCAGTTCTTC,CASSEVRTSSYNEQFF
TRBD1,TRBJ1-5,-,TRBV7-2,TGTGCCAGCAGGGGACAGGGGGCAGCCAATCAGCCCCAGCATTTT,CASRGQGAANQPQHF
-,TRBJ2-3,few,TRBV11-3,TGTGCCAGCAGCGGAGCGCGCCAGGGGCAGGATACGCAGTATTTT,CASSGARQGQDTQYF
-,TRBJ2-6,-,TRBV7-2,TGTGCCAGCAGCTTTCATCAGGGCTCTGGGGCCAACGTCCTGACTTTC,CASSFHQGSGANVLTF
TRBD1,TRBJ2-5,few,TRBV7-8,TGTGCCCTGGCGGCAGGGGGAGAGACCCAGTACTTC,CALAAGGETQYF
-,TRBJ2-7,few,TRBV6-2/TRBV6-3,TGTGCCAGCAGAAGGGACCCCTCCCTAGCCTACGAGCAGTACTTC,CASRRDPSLAYEQYF
TRBD2,TRBJ2-1,-,TRBV7-8,TGTGCCAGCAGCTTGGGACTAAGAAATCACAATGAGCAGTTCTTC,CASSLGLRNHNEQFF
-,TRBJ1-3,-,TRBV20-1,TGCAGTGCCCCGGAAGTGGCTGGAAACACCATATATTTT,CSAPEVAGNTIYF
-,TRBJ2-1,few,TRBV28,TGTGCCAGCAGCCCCACGGGGGCGTCCTACAATGAGCAGTTCTTC,CASSPTGASYNEQFF
-,TRBJ2-1,-,TRBV6-2/TRBV6-3,TGTGCCAGCAGTTACCCCGCGGCGGGCAATGAGCAGTTCTTC,CASSYPAAGNEQFF
-,TRBJ2-5,-,TRBV5-5,TGTGCCAGCAGCTTCGACGAAGGACGAGAGACCCAGTACTTC,CASSFDEGRETQYF
TRBD1,TRBJ2-5,many,TRBV7-2,TGTGCCAGCAGTCCGCGGACAGGTGGTCAAGAGACCCAGTACTTC,CASSPRTGGQETQYF
-,TRBJ2-5,few,TRBV7-8,TGTGCCAGCAGCCCCAACAGGGAAGAGACCCAGTACTTC,CASSPNREETQYF
-,TRBJ2-6,-,TRBV28,TGTGCCAGCAGGACTCCTAGCTCTGGGGCCAACGTCCTGACTTTC,CASRTPSSGANVLTF
TRBD1,TRBJ2-5,-,TRBV24-1,TGTGCCACCAGTGACCCAAATCTACAGGGGGGAAAGACCCAGTACTTC,CATSDPNLQGGKTQYF
-,TRBJ1-2,-,TRBV6-6,TGTGCCACCCATCCGCAGGCTAACTATGGCTACACCTTC,CATHPQANYGYTF
TRBD1,TRBJ1-2,-,TRBV6-8,TGTGCCAGCAGTTACCCAGGACAGGGCGTCGGAAACTATGGCTACACCTTC,CASSYPGQGVGNYGYTF